This T cell receptor (beta chain) derives from a study of blood T cell repertoires in COVID-19. Whole-study context: The United States, Italy and Spain supplied acute and convalescent COVID-19 samples. Sample material is recorded as cDNA or gDNA derived from T cells, B-cell-depleted T cells, or PBMCs.

In the source study's methods: Estimation of nucleated cell counts was performed using reference gene primer amplification. Sequenced by immunoSEQ multiplex PCR; TCRdb stores in-frame clones only, minus some. The D gene and trimming were derived from the DNA, and the V and J assignments and clone size from that table. Of 150,000 to 200,000 clones listed, 75% to 95% are singletons. The germline V and J ends were trimmed by 2 bases and 2 bases, with 6 bases remaining between them. The CDR3 runs 13 residues. Germline-derived CDR1 and CDR2 are KGHSH and LQKENI. This sequence originates from a man aged 45-60 years with acute or convalescent COVID-19. This chain connects TRBV18 to TRBJ1-2; D unresolved. Sequencing input: peripheral blood. DNA for the CDR3: TGTGCCAGCTCACCAAGGGAGAACTATGGCTACACCTTC. Its translation: CASSPRENYGYTF.